Below, 20 T cell receptor beta chains from the same sample are listed, as sequenced in a study of Ad26.COV2.S vaccination and SARS-CoV-2 variants. TCRdb keeps only in-frame clones here, not all; method: immunoSEQ multiplex PCR. The data hold hundreds of thousands of clones, with 70% to 90% observed a single time. Treatment of the sample: roughly 18 received Ad26.COV2.S at low or high dose, single or two shots; 5 received placebo; per-sample allocation not given. Samples analyzed were those drawn on day 63 after the first vaccine or placebo injection. The sequencing here drew on peripheral blood, taken in a trial of Ad26.COV2.S vaccine versus placebo. All receptors come from a person aged 18-60 years who received the Ad26.COV2.S COVID-19 vaccine or a placebo.

The chain uses TRBV11-3 and TRBJ2-3; maybe TRBD1 (6 bases). Trimming removed 4 bases at V and 5 bases at J, with 10 bases between. The CDR3 is made up of 13 amino acids. In germline, CDR1 is SGHNT, CDR2 YENEEA. CDR3 residues: CASSSPGQDTQYF. The CDR3 coding sequence is TGTGCCAGCAGCTCCCCGGGACAAGATACGCAGTATTTT.

This chain uses TRBV19 with TRBJ2-7, with unresolved D. Trimming took 4 bases from V and 0 from J, leaving 7 bases between them. This CDR3 has 13 amino acids. Looked up from germline, CDR1 is LNHDA and CDR2 is SQIVND (reference sequence). CDR3 protein: CASSRFSSYEQYF. CDR3 DNA: TGTGCCAGTAGTAGATTTTCCTCCTACGAGCAGTACTTC.

This clone has just one count. V usage is TRBV3-1 (or the pseudogene TRBV3-2) and J usage is TRBJ1-3; possibly TRBD1 for D (5 bases). V was pared by 4 bases and J by 2 bases, with 15 bases between. Per the germline V gene, CDR1 is LGHDT and CDR2 is YNNKEL (reference sequence). This CDR3 is built from 16 residues. The CDR3 loop reads CASSLRGGMAGNTIYF. The CDR3 DNA is TGTGCCAGCAGCCTCCGGGGGGGTATGGCTGGAAACACCATATATTTT.

The V and J genes are TRBV5-1 and TRBJ1-1, with D possibly TRBD1 on 6 matching bases. CDR3 length equals 14 residues. Germline loops: CDR1 SGHRS, CDR2 YFSETQ. With 3 bases removed from V and 1 base from J, the gap between germline ends came to 10 bases. CDR3 in amino acids: CASSSQTGNTEAFF. The CDR3 DNA follows: TGCGCCAGCAGCTCGCAGACAGGGAACACTGAAGCTTTCTTT.

The J gene is TRBJ1-2, the V gene TRBV5-1, with D hard to call. The CDR3 has 15 residues. Between the trimmed V and J ends, which lost 0 bases and 6 bases, there was a span of 15 bases. The V gene's germline CDR1 is SGHRS and CDR2 YFSETQ. The CDR3 bases are TGCGCCAGCAGCTTGGGAGACAAGGGTTCGCATGGCTACACCTTC. Translating it yields CASSLGDKGSHGYTF.

This rearrangement joins TRBV7-9 to TRBJ1-2; D is ambiguous. CDR1 and CDR2 (germline): SEHNR, FQNEAQ (reference sequence). This CDR3 comprises 16 residues. V lost 1 base and J 3 bases, leaving 15 bases between the germline ends. CDR3: CASSLDFVGFDYGYTF. In DNA, the CDR3 is TGTGCCAGCAGCTTAGACTTTGTAGGGTTTGACTATGGCTACACCTTC.

The chain combines TRBV7-9 with TRBJ2-6; 9 bases fit TRBD1. The CDR3 extends over 18 amino acids. The germline CDR1 and CDR2 sequences are SEHNR and FQNEAQ (reference sequence). J was trimmed by 0 bases and V by 4 bases; bases with no gene match: 7. The CDR3 region has the DNA TGTGCCAGCAGCTCCCGGGGACAGGGTCCCTCTGGGGCCAACGTCCTGACTTTC. Its protein is CASSSRGQGPSGANVLTF. Full variable domain (rest looked up from reference TRBV7-9 and TRBJ2-6): DTGVSQNPRHKITKRGQNVTFRCDPISEHNRLYWYRQTLGQGPEFLTYFQNEAQLEKSRLLSDRFSAERPKGSFSTLEIQRTEQGDSAMYLCASSSRGQGPSGANVLTFGAGSRLTVL.

This chain connects TRBV14 to TRBJ1-1; D is possibly TRBD1 (6 bases). Trimming pared 6 bases from V and 0 bases from J, leaving 14 bases between. CDR1 is SGHDN and CDR2 is FVKESK in the germline V gene. This CDR3 region has 15 residues. CDR3 in amino acids: CASSTDRKLNTEAFF. The CDR3 nucleotides are TGTGCCAGCAGTACAGACAGGAAACTGAACACTGAAGCTTTCTTT.

The CDR3 loop reads CASSQTSTSSYNSPLHF. DNA for the CDR3: TGTGCCAGCAGCCAGACTTCGACCAGCTCCTATAATTCACCCCTCCACTTT. This chain uses TRBV3-1 (or the pseudogene TRBV3-2) with TRBJ1-6; unclear D gene. Germline V gene data show CDR1 as LGHDT and CDR2 as YNNKEL (reference sequence). This CDR3 region has 17 residues. V shed 3 bases and J shed 0 bases, with 12 bases lying between them.

This chain's CDR3 is CASSHYGLGTGDKETQYF. CDR3 nucleotides: TGCGCCAGCAGCCACTATGGCCTTGGGACAGGGGACAAAGAGACCCAGTACTTC. The chain recombines TRBV4-1 with TRBJ2-5; 10 bases are a match to TRBD1. The CDR3 has 18 amino acids. Trimming at V came to 3 bases and at J to 3 bases, leaving 13 bases not matched to a gene. Per germline, CDR1 MGHRA and CDR2 YSYEKL.

This clone is a singleton in its sample. This chain uses TRBV7-8 with TRBJ1-2, with 7 bases lining up with TRBD1. This CDR3 is 13 amino acids long. J gave up 5 bases and V 3 bases, and 3 bases lay outside the gene matches. Germline V CDR1 and CDR2: SGHVS, FQNEAQ. The CDR3 reads CASSLTTGYGYTF. The CDR3 region has the DNA TGTGCCAGCAGCTTGACGACAGGGTATGGCTACACCTTC.

V is TRBV5-1 and J is TRBJ2-2; a possible D gene is TRBD1 (6 bases). In germline, CDR1 is SGHRS, CDR2 YFSETQ. The V end lost 9 bases, the J end lost 8 bases, and 17 bases lay between the germline ends. This CDR3 comprises 13 residues. The CDR3 nucleotides read TGCGCCACCAAGACAGGCCCCCCTGGGGAGCTGTTTTTT. This sequence encodes CATKTGPPGELFF.

This chain uses TRBV5-6 with TRBJ1-4, with a possible D match to TRBD1 (6 bases). The V gene lost 5 bases and the J gene lost 8 bases, with 13 bases spanning the gap. Germline V lookup: CDR1 SGHDT, CDR2 YYEEEE. The CDR3 runs 13 residues. The CDR3 DNA reads TGTGCCAGCAGTAACAGGGCGCGGGAAAAACTGTTTTTT. As protein: CASSNRAREKLFF.

The V and J genes are TRBV9 and TRBJ1-5; D is ambiguous. Germline CDR1 is SGDLS and CDR2 is YYNGEE. The CDR3 is 13 amino acids. V dropped 0 bases and J dropped 9 bases, with 10 bases sitting between them. CDR3 sequence: CASSVDDQSPQHF. CDR3 bases: TGTGCCAGCAGCGTAGACGACCAATCGCCCCAGCATTTT.

The chain combines TRBV18 with TRBJ1-5; D remains unclear. The CDR3 is 14 amino acids. Trimming left V 6 bases short and J 0 bases short, with 9 bases between. Germline V CDR1 and CDR2: KGHSH, LQKENI. The CDR3 nucleotides are TGTGCCAGCTCGACATGGGATAGCAATCAGCCCCAGCATTTT. Its translation: CASSTWDSNQPQHF.

This clone appeared a single time. The chain recombines TRBV19 with TRBJ1-5, with a tentative D call TRBD1 (6 bases). This CDR3 has 13 residues. The germline V gene has CDR1 LNHDA and CDR2 SQIVND (reference sequence). Trimming removed 3 bases from V and 10 bases from J, with 13 bases in between. In DNA, the CDR3 is TGTGCCAGTAGTATCGACAGGTTTTCCCCCCAGCATTTT. Amino acid sequence: CASSIDRFSPQHF.

The chain joins TRBV6-6 to TRBJ2-7; D could derive from TRBD1 or TRBD2 (5 bases each). The V gene lost 5 bases and the J gene lost 0 bases, with 20 bases spanning the gap. The V gene's germline CDR1 is MNHNY and CDR2 SVGAGI (reference sequence). There are 17 residues in the CDR3. CDR3 amino acids: CASSPQLAGTVSYEQYF. As DNA, the CDR3 is TGTGCCAGCAGTCCCCAGTTGGCCGGGACGGTCTCCTACGAGCAGTACTTC.

The genes are TRBV7-9 and TRBJ1-4; D is undetermined. The germline gives CDR1 SEHNR, CDR2 FQNEAQ (reference sequence). The germline V and J ends were trimmed by 2 bases and 7 bases, with 11 bases remaining between them. This CDR3 spans 14 amino acids. CDR3: CASSLKGSGEKLFF. The DNA of the CDR3 is TGTGCCAGCAGCTTAAAAGGGTCGGGTGAAAAACTGTTTTTT.

About this clone: This sample includes further DNA sequences coding for the same CDR3. The chain has TRBV19 and TRBJ2-7; 8 bases line up with TRBD1. The CDR3 has 14 amino acids. Germline lookup yields CDR1 LNHDA and CDR2 SQIVND (reference sequence). V lost 1 base to trimming and J lost 2 bases; unmatched junction nucleotides: 1. CDR3 in DNA: TGTGCCAGTAGTATAGGGACAGGGACCTACGAGCAGTACTTC. Residues: CASSIGTGTYEQYF.

This clone appeared many times. The chain uses TRBV10-3 and TRBJ2-7; D is undetermined. The germline V gene has CDR1 ENHRY and CDR2 SYGVKD. The CDR3 is 14 residues long. Trimming took 8 bases from V and 0 from J, leaving 14 bases between them. CDR3 loop: CAIATPKDSYEQYF. The CDR3 DNA sequence: TGTGCCATCGCTACCCCAAAGGACTCCTACGAGCAGTACTTC.